The 8 T cell receptor beta chains presented below share a single source sample, sequenced in a study of human versus mouse CDR3 diversity and MHC coevolution. TCRdb keeps only in-frame clones here, not all; method: immunoSEQ multiplex PCR. The top ten clones hold about 0.15% of a sample with around 74,000 clones, roughly 92% of them seen once. The sample taken for sequencing was naive CD4+ T cells from blood. Described subset: CD45RO-negative CD62L-positive naive CD4 T cells. The receptors stem from a person aged 25 to 69 in good health.

This chain links TRBV10-1 with TRBJ2-2, with 10 bases that match TRBD2. V shed 4 bases, J shed 8 bases, and the junction held 4 bases outside the gene matches. In germline, CDR1 is WNHNN, CDR2 SYGVQD (reference sequence). The CDR3 has 14 amino acids. CDR3 loop: CASSASGSSGELFF. CDR3 DNA sequence: TGCGCCAGCAGTGCTAGCGGGAGTTCGGGGGAGCTGTTTTTT.

CDR3 amino acids: CASSPGTLSTDTQYF. CDR3 sequence (DNA): TGTGCCAGCAGCCCCGGGACTCTTAGCACAGATACGCAGTATTTT. V and J are TRBV7-3 and TRBJ2-3, with D perhaps TRBD2 (6 bases). The V and J ends lost 5 bases and 0 bases respectively, with 12 bases between them. CDR1 SGHTA and CDR2 FQGTGA come from the germline V gene. There are 15 residues in the CDR3.

J is TRBJ2-6 and V is TRBV10-3; 9 nucleotides line up with TRBD1. The CDR3 consists of 15 residues. From germline, CDR1 is ENHRY and CDR2 SYGVKD. The ends lost 11 bases at V and 1 base at J; junction bases unmatched: 6. The CDR3 nucleotides are TGTGCCTCCGGGACAGGGTCTTCTGGGGCCAACGTCCTGACTTTC. Its protein product is CASGTGSSGANVLTF.

V gene TRBV27 combines with J gene TRBJ2-2; D uncertain. V was pared by 4 bases and J by 7 bases, with 7 bases between. Germline V gene lookup returns CDR1 MNHEY and CDR2 SMNVEV (reference sequence). The CDR3 loop spans 12 amino acids. CDR3 region: CASSYGVGELFF. The CDR3 DNA sequence: TGTGCCAGCAGTTACGGAGTCGGGGAGCTGTTTTTT.

This clone was counted only a few times. V gene TRBV19 combines with J gene TRBJ1-1; perhaps TRBD1 as D (5 bases). Trimming left V 1 base short and J 5 bases short, with 8 bases between. In germline, CDR1 is LNHDA, CDR2 SQIVND (reference sequence). The CDR3 is made up of 13 amino acids. CDR3 sequence (DNA): TGTGCCAGTAGTATAGGGGGCGCGACTGAAGCTTTCTTT. This encodes CASSIGGATEAFF.

V usage is TRBV4-1 and J usage is TRBJ2-7, with 14 bases aligning to TRBD2. Germline V CDR1 and CDR2: MGHRA, YSYEKL. The trim removed 0 bases at V and 2 bases at J, leaving 0 bases unmatched. This CDR3 has 16 amino acids. CDR3 sequence reads: CASSQETSGRAYEQYF. For the CDR3, the DNA is TGCGCCAGCAGCCAAGAGACTAGCGGGAGGGCCTACGAGCAGTACTTC.

The chain links TRBV7-8 to TRBJ2-7; the D gene is possibly TRBD1 (6 bases). The CDR3 totals 15 residues. V shed 2 bases and J shed 5 bases, with 16 bases lying between them. Germline CDR1 is SGHVS and CDR2 is FQNEAQ. The CDR3 loop is CASSLSGTGRNEQYF. DNA of the CDR3: TGTGCCAGCAGCTTATCCGGCACAGGGCGGAACGAGCAGTACTTC. The full variable domain, with the rest looked up from reference TRBV7-8 and TRBJ2-7, is GAGVSQSPRYKVAKRGQDVALRCDPISGHVSLFWYQQALGQGPEFLTYFQNEAQLDKSGLPSDRFFAERPEGSVSTLKIQRTQQEDSAVYLCASSLSGTGRNEQYFGPGTRLTVT.

Worth noting for this clone: Other DNA sequences in this specimen translate into the identical CDR3. This chain's CDR3 is CASSSKPIRTVRNTEAFF. DNA of the CDR3: TGTGCCAGCAGCTCTAAACCAATCCGCACCGTAAGGAACACTGAAGCTTTCTTT. The gene calls are TRBV7-9 and TRBJ1-1, with no clear D. V was pared by 4 bases and J by 1 base, with 22 bases between. CDR1 is SEHNR and CDR2 is FQNEAQ in the germline V gene (reference sequence). The CDR3 runs 18 residues.